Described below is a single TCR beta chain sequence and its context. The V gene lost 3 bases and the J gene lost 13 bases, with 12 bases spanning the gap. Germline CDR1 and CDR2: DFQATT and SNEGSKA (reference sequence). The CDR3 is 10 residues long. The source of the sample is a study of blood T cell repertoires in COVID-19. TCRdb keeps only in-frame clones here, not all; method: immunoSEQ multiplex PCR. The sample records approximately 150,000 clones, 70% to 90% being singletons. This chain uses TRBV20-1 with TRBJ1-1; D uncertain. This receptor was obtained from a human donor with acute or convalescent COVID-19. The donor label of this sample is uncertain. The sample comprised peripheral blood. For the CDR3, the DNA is TGCAGTGCTAGTAGCGGGTCGCATTTCTTT. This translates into CSASSGSHFF.